The clone carrying this T cell receptor beta chain was counted only a few times. Its antigen remains unidentified. Stable Graves' hyperthyroidism meant no ophthalmopathy progression within 18 months. Extraction of PBMCs used around 9.6 ml of fresh peripheral blood. Amplified TCR beta CDR3 regions came from RNA transcripts. The study used the HTBI primer set for a first-round RT-PCR of the TCR CDR3. TCRdb processed the multiplex PCR reads anew with MiXCR; each CDR3 protein has one entry. The table records around 400,000 distinct CDR3 sequences, around a quarter of them present only once. The V gene lost 3 bases and the J gene lost 9 bases, with 17 bases spanning the gap. The CDR3 loop spans 13 amino acids. The germline V gene has CDR1 GTSNPN and CDR2 SVGIG (reference sequence). This entry comes from a study of T cells in Graves' hyperthyroidism and ophthalmopathy. Study information: Before treatment of any kind, peripheral blood was taken at initial diagnosis. General study results and limits: Median prediction lead before ophthalmopathy onset was 5 to 7 months with the model.

The chain joins TRBV30 to TRBJ1-1; the D is unclear. Sequenced input: blood. This TCR was sampled from a man in his fifties or sixties with Graves' hyperthyroidism. The CDR3 region has the DNA TGTGCCTGGAGAGGTATATATTTCGACAAAGCTTTCTTT. This sequence encodes CAWRGIYFDKAFF.